Below are 6 T cell receptor beta chains sequenced from a single sample in a study of metastatic and nonmetastatic thyroid tumors. Nobody among the patients had been given any treatment before thyroid surgery. TCRdb reprocessed the PCR reads using MiXCR. Here the sample spans under 30,000 clones, approximately 22% being singletons. What was sequenced was blood. Source of these receptors: a male donor with papillary thyroid cancer or a benign thyroid nodule (not recorded which). Some clones in this sample may be carry-over from other donors' samples.

At least ten counts were recorded for this clone. The CDR3 DNA reads TGTGCCAGCTCACCATTTGAGGGGGCGCGTGAAGCTTTCTTT. Its translation: CASSPFEGAREAFF. The chain couples TRBV18 to TRBJ1-1; 7 bases fit TRBD1. Trimming at V came to 2 bases and at J to 7 bases, leaving 7 bases not matched to a gene. Germline loops: CDR1 KGHSH, CDR2 LQKENI. This CDR3 contains 14 residues.

In this sample, this clone turned up many times. The chain is built from TRBV28 and TRBJ2-2; TRBD1 is a possible D gene (6 bases). Trimming pared 6 bases from V and 7 bases from J, leaving 12 bases between. Germline V CDR1 and CDR2: MDHEN, SYDVKM. The CDR3 has 13 residues. CDR3 residues: CASRLQGIGELFF. The CDR3 DNA reads TGTGCCAGCAGGCTACAGGGAATCGGGGAGCTGTTTTTT. The variable domain in full, with the rest retrieved from reference TRBV28 and TRBJ2-2, is DVKVTQSSRYLVKRTGEKVFLECVQDMDHENMFWYRQDPGLGLRLIYFSYDVKMKEKGDIPEGYSVSREKKERFSLILESASTNQTSMYLCASRLQGIGELFFGEGSRLTVL.

This clone was seen at least ten times. CDR3 nucleotide sequence: TGTGCCAGCAGTTTAGGGCAGTCTTACGAGCAGTACTTC. This sequence encodes CASSLGQSYEQYF. The chain joins TRBV6-2 or TRBV6-3 to TRBJ2-7, with unresolved D. V gave up 4 bases and J gave up 4 bases, with 11 bases separating them. The germline V gene encodes CDR1 MNHEY and CDR2 SVGEGT. The CDR3 runs to 13 residues.

This clone was found many times. A much larger clone is a single base away; this may be a read error. The CDR3, as DNA: TGCGCCAGCAGAGGTCTCCCAGGCACAGATACGCAGTATTTT. Translation: CASRGLPGTDTQYF. The gene calls are TRBV5-1 and TRBJ2-3; D not certain. CDR3 length equals 14 residues. Germline CDR1 reads SGHRS; CDR2 reads YFSETQ. The germline V and J ends were trimmed by 5 bases and 1 base, with 11 bases remaining between them.

There are many counts of this clone. The rearrangement uses TRBV30 and TRBJ1-2; unclear D gene. The V and J ends lost 8 bases and 8 bases respectively, with 18 bases between them. The CDR3 covers 12 residues. Germline V CDR1 and CDR2: GTSNPN, SVGIG (reference sequence). CDR3 residues: CATRGLGNGYTF. DNA for the CDR3: TGTGCCACTAGAGGGTTAGGGAACGGCTACACCTTC.

This clone occurred many times. The DNA of the CDR3 is TGTGCCAGCAGCAAGCGGACAGGGAACACCGGGGAGCTGTTTTTT. It encodes CASSKRTGNTGELFF. The V gene is TRBV9, the J gene TRBJ2-2, with 7 nucleotides matching TRBD1. J gave up 1 base and V 4 bases, and 4 bases lay outside the gene matches. CDR1 is SGDLS and CDR2 is YYNGEE in the germline V gene. The CDR3 is 15 amino acids.